The source of this T cell receptor beta chain is a study of human T cells and chemical hapten exposure. Overall study: Slight differences in pooled library volume were the main source of varying TCR yields across samples. General observations from the study: TCRs at a frequency above 1 in 1000 stayed unchanged with DPC sensitization.

It was the library that attached unique molecular identifiers to individual cDNA molecules. TCRdb called the 5' RACE reads again in MiXCR, with one record for every CDR3 protein. Of about 81,000 distinct CDR3 sequences listed, more than 7.5% are singletons. This clonotype was counted between two and nine times. Its antigen is unknown. Germline V CDR1 and CDR2: SEHNR, FQNEAQ (reference sequence). The V segment lost 4 bases and the J segment 4 bases; nucleotides outside the gene matches: 8. This CDR3 region has 16 residues. RNA extraction used unfractionated whole blood as the source of total RNA. J is TRBJ1-1 and V is TRBV7-9, with 11 bases matching TRBD1. The source of this sequence is a male donor in good health. CDR3 nucleotides: TGTGCCAGCAGCTCGGATCCCGGGACAGGGGGCACTGAAGCTTTCTTT. Protein: CASSSDPGTGGTEAFF.